This T cell receptor beta chain is from a study of neoadjuvant anti-PD-1 for oral cavity cancer. Study-wide context: Before surgery, most patients got three to four biweekly 3 mg/kg nivolumab doses.

In germline, CDR1 is MNHEY, CDR2 SVGAGI. V was pared by 2 bases and J by 8 bases, with 16 bases between. This CDR3 is built from 15 residues. Time point denoted: after neoadjuvant nivolumab, at surgical resection. Cohort: HPV-negative, locally advanced oral cavity squamous cell carcinoma patients. TCRdb keeps only in-frame clones here, not all; method: immunoSEQ multiplex PCR. Of roughly 14,000 clones listed, less than 80% were seen once; the top ten hold approximately 3.1%. The source was PBMCs, collected after nivolumab (anti-PD-1) treatment. This sequence joins TRBV6-5 and TRBJ2-1, with D possibly called TRBD1 or TRBD2 (5 bases each). The receptor was isolated from a person aged 35-79 years with oral cavity squamous cell carcinoma. CDR3 residues: CASSYTGPHLDEQFF. As DNA, the CDR3 is TGTGCCAGCAGTTACACGGGACCCCACCTCGATGAGCAGTTCTTC.